These 5 T cell receptor beta chains share one sample of origin, sequenced in a study of tumor-infiltrating lymphocytes in localized non-small cell lung cancer. Clones were read by immunoSEQ multiplex PCR, and TCRdb kept only the in-frame ones, dropping some. The sample shows 9,500 to 15,000 clones, about 75% of them seen only once. Source material: uninvolved lung tissue not adjacent to the tumor. The origin of the receptors is a human donor with non-small cell lung cancer.

This clone appeared a single time. V and J are TRBV30 and TRBJ2-1, with D possibly TRBD2 on 7 matching bases. The CDR3 spans 16 residues. Germline assignment: CDR1 GTSNPN and CDR2 SVGIG (reference sequence). Trimming removed 3 bases from V and 4 bases from J, with 19 bases in between. CDR3 in amino acids: CAWRLGGRARYNEQFF. CDR3 nucleotides: TGTGCCTGGAGGCTAGGGGGGAGGGCCCGGTACAATGAGCAGTTCTTC.

The sample holds one count of this clone. V gene TRBV5-6 combines with J gene TRBJ1-2, with a tentative D call TRBD1 (6 bases). This CDR3 region has 12 residues. Germline CDR1 reads SGHDT; CDR2 reads YYEEEE. The germline V and J ends were trimmed by 9 bases and 6 bases, with 15 bases remaining between them. The CDR3 loop reads CATTGGAHGYTF. The DNA for the CDR3 is TGTGCCACCACGGGGGGGGCCCATGGCTACACCTTC.

This chain joins TRBV19 and TRBJ2-7; tentatively, D is TRBD1 (6 bases). V was cut by 6 bases and J by 1 base, with 19 bases left in between. The CDR3 has 16 residues. The V gene's germline CDR1 is LNHDA and CDR2 SQIVND (reference sequence). In DNA form, the CDR3 reads TGTGCCAGTAGGAGAGGAACCGGGCAGGGGTCCTACGAGCAGTACTTC. Translated: CASRRGTGQGSYEQYF.

The chain links TRBV11-2 to TRBJ2-2, with 10 bases lining up with TRBD1. Germline loops: CDR1 SGHAT, CDR2 FQNNGV. The CDR3 extends over 16 amino acids. With V trimmed by 5 bases and J by 3 bases, 6 bases remained unmatched. The DNA for the CDR3 is TGTGCCAGCAGCGTACCGGGACAGGGGTACACCGGGGAGCTGTTTTTT. Protein sequence: CASSVPGQGYTGELFF.

The chain links TRBV5-1 to TRBJ1-1, with a possible D match to TRBD1 (5 bases). The CDR3 has 14 amino acids. Between the trimmed V and J ends, which lost 2 bases and 0 bases, there was a span of 8 bases. The V gene's germline CDR1 is SGHRS and CDR2 YFSETQ. CDR3 bases: TGCGCCAGCAGCTTCAGGGAAGTGAACACTGAAGCTTTCTTT. Translation gives CASSFREVNTEAFF. Full variable domain (outside the CDR3, taken from reference TRBV5-1 and TRBJ1-1): KAGVTQTPRYLIKTRGQQVTLSCSPISGHRSVSWYQQTPGQGLQFLFEYFSETQRNKGNFPGRFSGRQFSNSRSEMNVSTLELGDSALYLCASSFREVNTEAFFGQGTRLTVV.